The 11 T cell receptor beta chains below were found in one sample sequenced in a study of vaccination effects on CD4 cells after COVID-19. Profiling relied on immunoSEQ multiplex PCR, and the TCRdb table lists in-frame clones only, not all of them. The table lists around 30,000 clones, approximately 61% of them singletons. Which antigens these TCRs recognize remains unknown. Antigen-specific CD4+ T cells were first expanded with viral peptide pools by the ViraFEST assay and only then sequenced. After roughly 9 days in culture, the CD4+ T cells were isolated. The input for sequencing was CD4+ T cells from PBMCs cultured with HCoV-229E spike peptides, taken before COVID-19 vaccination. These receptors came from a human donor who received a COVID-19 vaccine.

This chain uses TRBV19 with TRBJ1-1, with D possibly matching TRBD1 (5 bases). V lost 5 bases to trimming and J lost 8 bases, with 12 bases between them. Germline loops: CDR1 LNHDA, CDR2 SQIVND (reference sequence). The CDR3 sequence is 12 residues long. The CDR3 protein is CASSARDGEAFF. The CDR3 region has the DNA TGTGCCAGTAGTGCCCGGGACGGAGAAGCTTTCTTT. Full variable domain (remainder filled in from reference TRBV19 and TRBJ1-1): DGGITQSPKYLFRKEGQNVTLSCEQNLNHDAMYWYRQDPGQGLRLIYYSQIVNDFQKGDIAEGYSVSREKKESFPLTVTSAQKNPTAFYLCASSARDGEAFFGQGTRLTVV.

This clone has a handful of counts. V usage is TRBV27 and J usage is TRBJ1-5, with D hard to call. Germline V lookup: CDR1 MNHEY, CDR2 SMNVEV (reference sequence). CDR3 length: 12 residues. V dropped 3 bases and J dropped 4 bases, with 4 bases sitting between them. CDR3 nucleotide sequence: TGTGCCAGCAGTTTCCTAAATCAGCCCCAGCATTTT. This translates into CASSFLNQPQHF.

CDR3 protein: CALGEALAQETQYF. The CDR3 bases are TGTGCGCTCGGGGAGGCTTTAGCCCAAGAGACCCAGTACTTC. This chain joins TRBV28 and TRBJ2-5; weak D call: TRBD2 (6 bases). CDR3 length: 14 amino acids. The germline V gene has CDR1 MDHEN and CDR2 SYDVKM. Using reference TRBV28 and TRBJ2-5 for the parts outside the CDR3, the full variable domain is DVKVTQSSRYLVKRTGEKVFLECVQDMDHENMFWYRQDPGLGLRLIYFSYDVKMKEKGDIPEGYSVSREKKERFSLILESASTNQTSMYLCALGEALAQETQYFGPGTRLLVL.

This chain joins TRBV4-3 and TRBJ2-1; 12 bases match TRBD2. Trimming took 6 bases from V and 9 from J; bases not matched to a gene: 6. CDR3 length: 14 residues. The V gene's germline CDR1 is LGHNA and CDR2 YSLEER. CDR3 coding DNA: TGCGCCAGCAGAACCCGACTAGCGGGGGTTGAGCAGTTCTTC. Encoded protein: CASRTRLAGVEQFF.

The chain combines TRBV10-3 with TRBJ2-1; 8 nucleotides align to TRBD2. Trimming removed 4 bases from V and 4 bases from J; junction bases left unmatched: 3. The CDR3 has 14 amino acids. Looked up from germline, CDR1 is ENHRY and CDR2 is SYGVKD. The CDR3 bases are TGTGCCATCAGTGCGGGGGGGACTTACAATGAGCAGTTCTTC. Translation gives CAISAGGTYNEQFF.

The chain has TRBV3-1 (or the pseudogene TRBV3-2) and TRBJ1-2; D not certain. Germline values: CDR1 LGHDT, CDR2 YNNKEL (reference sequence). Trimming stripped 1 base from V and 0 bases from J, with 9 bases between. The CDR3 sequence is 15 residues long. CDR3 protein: CASSQVRRSNYGYTF. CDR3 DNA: TGTGCCAGCAGCCAAGTCAGACGGTCTAACTATGGCTACACCTTC.

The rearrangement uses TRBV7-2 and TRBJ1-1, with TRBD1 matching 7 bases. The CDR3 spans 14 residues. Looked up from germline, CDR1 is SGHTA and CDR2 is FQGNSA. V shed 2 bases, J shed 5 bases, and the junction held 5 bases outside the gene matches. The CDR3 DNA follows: TGTGCCAGCAGCTTAACCGGGACAGCTACTGAAGCTTTCTTT. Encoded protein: CASSLTGTATEAFF.

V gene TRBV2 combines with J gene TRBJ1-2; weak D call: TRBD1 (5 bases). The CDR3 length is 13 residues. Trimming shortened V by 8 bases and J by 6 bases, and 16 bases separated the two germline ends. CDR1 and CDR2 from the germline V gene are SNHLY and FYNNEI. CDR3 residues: CASRGVGRDGYTF. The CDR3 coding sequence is TGTGCCAGCCGGGGGGTCGGCAGGGATGGCTACACCTTC.

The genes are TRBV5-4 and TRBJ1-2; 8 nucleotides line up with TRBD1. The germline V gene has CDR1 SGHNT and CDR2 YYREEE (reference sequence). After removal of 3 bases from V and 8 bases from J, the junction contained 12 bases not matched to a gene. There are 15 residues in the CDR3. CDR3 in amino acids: CASSSGGSGAQGYTF. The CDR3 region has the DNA TGTGCCAGCAGCTCAGGGGGCTCAGGGGCACAAGGCTACACCTTC.

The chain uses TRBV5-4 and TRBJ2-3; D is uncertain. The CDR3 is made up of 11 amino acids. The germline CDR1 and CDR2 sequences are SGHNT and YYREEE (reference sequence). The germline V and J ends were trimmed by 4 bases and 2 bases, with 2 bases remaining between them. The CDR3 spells CASSITDTQYF. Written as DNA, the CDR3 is TGTGCCAGCAGCATCACAGATACGCAGTATTTT.

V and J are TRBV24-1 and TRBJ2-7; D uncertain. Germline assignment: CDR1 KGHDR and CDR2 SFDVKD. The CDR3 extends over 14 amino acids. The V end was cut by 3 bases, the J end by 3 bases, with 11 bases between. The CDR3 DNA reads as TGTGCCACCAGTGATACCTCAGCCGGCTACGAGCAGTACTTC. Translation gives CATSDTSAGYEQYF.